What follows is one T cell receptor beta chain and its context. Primers for the PCR totalled 60 Vbeta and 13 Jbeta. Per the original data handling: Roughly 11 million of the roughly 80 million unique TCR beta chains counted in a later analysis were shared. Clones were read by immunoSEQ multiplex PCR, and TCRdb kept only the in-frame ones, dropping some. Clone size and the V and J calls come from that table; the DNA yielded D and trimming. This sample has about 150,000 clones, with 70% to 80% found just once. The V and J ends lost 3 bases and 5 bases respectively, with 10 bases between them. The CDR3 contains 13 residues. Germline V gene sequence: CDR1 LGHNT, CDR2 FRNRAP. These data originate in a study of cytomegalovirus exposure and HLA in healthy donors.

The sample taken for sequencing was PBMCs. The rearrangement links TRBV12-5 to TRBJ1-1; D gene ambiguous. The TCR comes from a man aged 30 to 45 in good health and CMV-seropositive. The CDR3 nucleotides read TGTGCTAGTGGTTTCGGAGGGAGGACTGAAGCTTTCTTT. Its protein product is CASGFGGRTEAFF.